These 7 T cell receptor beta chains came from one sample sequenced in a study of CD8 T cells in ankylosing spondylitis. TCRdb called the 5' RACE reads again in MiXCR, with one record for every CDR3 protein. The sample has 310,000 or so distinct CDR3 sequences, about 20% seen once; the top ten hold roughly 7.3%. Material for sequencing was blood, either unsorted or a sorted T cell fraction (not recorded which). The receptors shown here come from a male donor with ankylosing spondylitis or in good health (not recorded which).

This clonotype has more than one count but fewer than ten. This sequence joins TRBV24-1 and TRBJ1-5, with TRBD1 matching over 9 bases. Unmatched junction bases numbered 3, after V lost 0 bases and J lost 1 base. Germline V gives CDR1 KGHDR, CDR2 SFDVKD. The CDR3 length is 17 residues. CDR3 protein: CATSDLIDRGSNQPQHF. The DNA for the CDR3 is TGTGCCACCAGTGATTTGATCGACAGGGGGAGCAATCAGCCCCAGCATTTT.

This clonotype has at least ten counts. V and J are TRBV18 and TRBJ2-5, with D possibly matching TRBD1 (6 bases). V gave up 0 bases and J gave up 1 base, with 9 bases separating them. Germline V lookup: CDR1 KGHSH, CDR2 LQKENI. The CDR3 sequence is 15 residues long. The CDR3 DNA follows: TGTGCCAGCTCACCACCAAACAGGGCCCAAGAGACCCAGTACTTC. It specifies CASSPPNRAQETQYF. Together with reference TRBV18 and TRBJ2-5, the CDR3 gives the full variable domain: NAGVMQNPRHLVRRRGQEARLRCSPMKGHSHVYWYRQLPEEGLKFMVYLQKENIIDESGMPKERFSAEFPKEGPSILRIQQVVRGDSAAYFCASSPPNRAQETQYFGPGTRLLVL.

This chain connects TRBV6-4 to TRBJ2-2; tentative D call: TRBD1 (5 bases). The germline V gene encodes CDR1 MRHNA and CDR2 SNTAGT. The germline V and J ends were trimmed by 3 bases and 1 base, with 9 bases remaining between them. This CDR3 contains 15 residues. The DNA for the CDR3 is TGTGCCAGCAGTGAGGCCAGGGTGAACACCGGGGAGCTGTTTTTT. Encoded protein: CASSEARVNTGELFF.

This clonotype was counted only a few times. J is TRBJ2-3 and V is TRBV3-1, with D perhaps assigned TRBD1 or TRBD2 (5 bases each). The germline V gene encodes CDR1 LGHDT and CDR2 YNNKEL (reference sequence). Deletions cut 3 bases from V and 2 bases from J, with 9 bases between. The CDR3 runs to 14 residues. CDR3 sequence reads: CASSQGPHTDTQYF. DNA for the CDR3: TGTGCCAGCAGCCAGGGACCGCACACAGATACGCAGTATTTT.

There are a few counts of this clonotype. This sequence joins TRBV11-2 and TRBJ1-1, with D perhaps TRBD1 (6 bases). V was cut by 6 bases and J by 0 bases, with 17 bases left in between. Per germline, CDR1 SGHAT and CDR2 FQNNGV. The CDR3 runs to 16 residues. CDR3 protein: CASSSYGGQVNTEAFF. As DNA, the CDR3 is TGTGCCAGCAGTAGTTACGGGGGGCAGGTGAACACTGAAGCTTTCTTT.

The chain couples TRBV25-1 to TRBJ1-4, with unresolved D. CDR3 length equals 14 residues. Germline CDR1 reads MGHDK; CDR2 reads SYGVNS. V shed 2 bases and J shed 8 bases, with 12 bases lying between them. CDR3 in amino acids: CASSEPGPLEKLFF. CDR3 coding DNA: TGTGCCAGCAGTGAACCCGGGCCGTTGGAAAAACTGTTTTTT.

This clonotype turned up a few times. The chain couples TRBV4-1 to TRBJ2-1, with D maybe TRBD2 (7 bases). The CDR3 runs 16 residues. Trimming cost V 1 base and J 2 bases, with 12 bases left between them. Germline CDR1 MGHRA, CDR2 YSYEKL. The CDR3 DNA is TGCGCCAGCAGCCAAGTCTGGGGGGGCCCCTACAATGAGCAGTTCTTC. Translation gives CASSQVWGGPYNEQFF.